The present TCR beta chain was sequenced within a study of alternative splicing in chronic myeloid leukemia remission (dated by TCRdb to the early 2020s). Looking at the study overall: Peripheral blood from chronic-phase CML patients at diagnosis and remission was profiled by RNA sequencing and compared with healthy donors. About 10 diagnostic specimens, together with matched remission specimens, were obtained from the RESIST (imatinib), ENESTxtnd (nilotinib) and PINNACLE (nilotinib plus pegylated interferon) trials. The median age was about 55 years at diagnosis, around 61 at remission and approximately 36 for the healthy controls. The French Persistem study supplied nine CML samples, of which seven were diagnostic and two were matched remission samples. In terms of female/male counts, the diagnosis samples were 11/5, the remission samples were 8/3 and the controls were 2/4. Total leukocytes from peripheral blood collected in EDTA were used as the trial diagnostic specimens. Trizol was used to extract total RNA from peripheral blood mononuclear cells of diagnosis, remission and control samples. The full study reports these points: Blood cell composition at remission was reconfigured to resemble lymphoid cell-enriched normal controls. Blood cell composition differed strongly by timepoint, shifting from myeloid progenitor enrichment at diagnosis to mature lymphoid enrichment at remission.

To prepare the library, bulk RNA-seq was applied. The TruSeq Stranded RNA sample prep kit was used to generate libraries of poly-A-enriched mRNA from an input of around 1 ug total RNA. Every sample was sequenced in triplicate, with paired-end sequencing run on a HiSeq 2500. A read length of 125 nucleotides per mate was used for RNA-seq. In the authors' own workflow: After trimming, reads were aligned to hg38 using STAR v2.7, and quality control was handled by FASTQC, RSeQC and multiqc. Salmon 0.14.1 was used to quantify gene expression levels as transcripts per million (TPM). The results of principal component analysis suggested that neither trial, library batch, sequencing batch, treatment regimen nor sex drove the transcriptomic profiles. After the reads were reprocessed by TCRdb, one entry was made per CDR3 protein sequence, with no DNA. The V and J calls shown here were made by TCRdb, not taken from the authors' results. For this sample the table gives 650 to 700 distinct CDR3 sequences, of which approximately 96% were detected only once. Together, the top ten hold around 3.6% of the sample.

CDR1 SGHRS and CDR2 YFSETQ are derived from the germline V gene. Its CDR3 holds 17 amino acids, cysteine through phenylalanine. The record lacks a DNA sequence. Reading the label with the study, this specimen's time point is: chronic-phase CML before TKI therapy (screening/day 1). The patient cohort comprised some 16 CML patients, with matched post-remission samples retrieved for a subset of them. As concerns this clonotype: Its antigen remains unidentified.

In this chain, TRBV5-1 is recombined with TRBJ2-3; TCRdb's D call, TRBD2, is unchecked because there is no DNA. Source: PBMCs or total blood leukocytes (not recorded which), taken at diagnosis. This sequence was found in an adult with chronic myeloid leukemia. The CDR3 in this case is CASSKPGLAGGTDTQYF.